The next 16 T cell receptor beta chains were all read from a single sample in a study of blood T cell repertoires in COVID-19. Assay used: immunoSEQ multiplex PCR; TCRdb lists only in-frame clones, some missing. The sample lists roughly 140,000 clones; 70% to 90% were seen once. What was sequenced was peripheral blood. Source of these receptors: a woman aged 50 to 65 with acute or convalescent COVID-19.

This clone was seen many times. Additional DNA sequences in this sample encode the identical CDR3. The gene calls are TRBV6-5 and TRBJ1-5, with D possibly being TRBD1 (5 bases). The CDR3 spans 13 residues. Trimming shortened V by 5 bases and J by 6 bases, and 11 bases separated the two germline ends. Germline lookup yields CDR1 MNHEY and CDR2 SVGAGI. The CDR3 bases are TGTGCCAGCAGTCGCACAGGTAGTCAGCCCCAGCATTTT. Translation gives CASSRTGSQPQHF.

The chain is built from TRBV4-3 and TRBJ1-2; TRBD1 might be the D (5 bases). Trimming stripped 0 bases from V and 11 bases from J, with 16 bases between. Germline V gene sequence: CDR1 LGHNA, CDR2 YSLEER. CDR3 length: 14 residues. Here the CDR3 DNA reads TGCGCCAGCAGCCAAGATTGGGGACTTGGGGTTTACACCTTC. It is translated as CASSQDWGLGVYTF.

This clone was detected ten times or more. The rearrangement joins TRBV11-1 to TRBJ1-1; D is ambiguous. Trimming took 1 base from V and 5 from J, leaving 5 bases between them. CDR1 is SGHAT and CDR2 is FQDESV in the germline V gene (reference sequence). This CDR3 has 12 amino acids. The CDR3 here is CASSLGRTEAFF. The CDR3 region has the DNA TGTGCCAGCAGCTTAGGTAGAACTGAAGCTTTCTTT. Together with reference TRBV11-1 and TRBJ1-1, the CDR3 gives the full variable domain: EAEVAQSPRYKITEKSQAVAFWCDPISGHATLYWYRQILGQGPELLVQFQDESVVDDSQLPKDRFSAERLKGVDSTLKIQPAELGDSAMYLCASSLGRTEAFFGQGTRLTVV.

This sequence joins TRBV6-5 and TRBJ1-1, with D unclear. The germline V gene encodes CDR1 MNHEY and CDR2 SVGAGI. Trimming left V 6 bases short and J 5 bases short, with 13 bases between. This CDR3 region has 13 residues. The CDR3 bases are TGTGCCAGCAGCCGACCGGGTGGGACTGAAGCTTTCTTT. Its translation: CASSRPGGTEAFF.

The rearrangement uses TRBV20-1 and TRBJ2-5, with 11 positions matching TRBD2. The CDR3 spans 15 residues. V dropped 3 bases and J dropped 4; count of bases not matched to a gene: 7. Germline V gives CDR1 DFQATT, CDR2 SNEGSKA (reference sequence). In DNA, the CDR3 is TGCAGTGCTAGTATACCTAGCGGGGGGATAGAGACCCAGTACTTC. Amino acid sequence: CSASIPSGGIETQYF.

The CDR3 nucleotides read TGTGCCAGCAGGAGCGACAGGGCCTCTGGAAACACCATATATTTT. Translated: CASRSDRASGNTIYF. The chain uses TRBV27 and TRBJ1-3; 7 bases agree with TRBD1. The germline V gene encodes CDR1 MNHEY and CDR2 SMNVEV (reference sequence). This CDR3 spans 15 amino acids. The V segment lost 6 bases and the J segment 0 bases; nucleotides outside the gene matches: 5.

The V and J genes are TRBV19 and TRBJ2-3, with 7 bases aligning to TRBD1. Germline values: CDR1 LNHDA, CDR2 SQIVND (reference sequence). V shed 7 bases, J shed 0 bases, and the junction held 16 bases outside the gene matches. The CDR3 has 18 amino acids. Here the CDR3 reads CASTPGTETIPSTDTQYF. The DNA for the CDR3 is TGTGCCAGTACCCCCGGGACAGAAACGATCCCTAGCACAGATACGCAGTATTTT.

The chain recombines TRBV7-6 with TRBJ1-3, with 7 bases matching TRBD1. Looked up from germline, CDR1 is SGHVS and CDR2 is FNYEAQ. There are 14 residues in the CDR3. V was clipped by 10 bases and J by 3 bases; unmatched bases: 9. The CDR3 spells CATYRGNGGNTIYF. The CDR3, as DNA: TGTGCCACATACAGGGGCAATGGTGGAAACACCATATATTTT.

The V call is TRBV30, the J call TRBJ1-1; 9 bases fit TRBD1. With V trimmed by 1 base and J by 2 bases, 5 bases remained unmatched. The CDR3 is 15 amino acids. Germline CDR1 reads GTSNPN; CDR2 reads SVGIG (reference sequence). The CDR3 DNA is TGTGCCTGGAGTGAATTACAGGGGGCCAACACTGAAGCTTTCTTT. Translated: CAWSELQGANTEAFF.

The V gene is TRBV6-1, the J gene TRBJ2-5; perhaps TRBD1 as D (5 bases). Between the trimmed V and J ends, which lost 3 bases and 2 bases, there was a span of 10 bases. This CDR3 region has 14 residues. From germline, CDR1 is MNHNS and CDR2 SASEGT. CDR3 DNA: TGTGCCAGCAGTGATTGGGGCTCTCAAGAGACCCAGTACTTC. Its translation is CASSDWGSQETQYF.

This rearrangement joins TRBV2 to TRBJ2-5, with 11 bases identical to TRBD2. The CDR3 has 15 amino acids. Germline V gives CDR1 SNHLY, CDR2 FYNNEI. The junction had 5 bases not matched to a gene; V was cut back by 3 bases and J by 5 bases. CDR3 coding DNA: TGTGCCAGCAGTGATGCTAGCGGGGGGATGGAGACCCAGTACTTC. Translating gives CASSDASGGMETQYF.

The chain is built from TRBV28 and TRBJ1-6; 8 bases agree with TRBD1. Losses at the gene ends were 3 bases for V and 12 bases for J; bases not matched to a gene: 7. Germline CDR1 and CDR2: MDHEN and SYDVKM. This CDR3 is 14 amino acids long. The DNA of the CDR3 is TGTGCCAGCAGTTTCGGACAGGGCCTTGTACCCCTCCACTTT. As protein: CASSFGQGLVPLHF.

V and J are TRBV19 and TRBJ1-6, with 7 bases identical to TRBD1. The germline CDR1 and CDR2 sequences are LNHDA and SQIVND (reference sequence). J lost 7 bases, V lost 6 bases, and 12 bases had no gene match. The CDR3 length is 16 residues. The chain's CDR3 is CASRLLRGTVNSPLHF. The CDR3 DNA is TGTGCCAGTAGGCTACTCCGGGGGACAGTGAATTCACCCCTCCACTTT. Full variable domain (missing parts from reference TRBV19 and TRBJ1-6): DGGITQSPKYLFRKEGQNVTLSCEQNLNHDAMYWYRQDPGQGLRLIYYSQIVNDFQKGDIAEGYSVSREKKESFPLTVTSAQKNPTAFYLCASRLLRGTVNSPLHFGNGTRLTVT.

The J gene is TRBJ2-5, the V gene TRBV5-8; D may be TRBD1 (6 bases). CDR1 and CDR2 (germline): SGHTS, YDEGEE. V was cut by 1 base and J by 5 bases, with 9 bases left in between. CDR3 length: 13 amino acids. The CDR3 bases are TGTGCCAGCAGCTTGACAGGGAGCGAGACCCAGTACTTC. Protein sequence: CASSLTGSETQYF.

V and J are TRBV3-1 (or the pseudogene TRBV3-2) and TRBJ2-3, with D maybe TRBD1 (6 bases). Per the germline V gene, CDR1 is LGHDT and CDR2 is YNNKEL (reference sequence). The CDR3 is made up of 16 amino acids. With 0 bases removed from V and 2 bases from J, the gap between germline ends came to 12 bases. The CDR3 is CASSQDKGGTTDTQYF. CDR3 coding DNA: TGTGCCAGCAGCCAAGACAAAGGGGGAACCACAGATACGCAGTATTTT.

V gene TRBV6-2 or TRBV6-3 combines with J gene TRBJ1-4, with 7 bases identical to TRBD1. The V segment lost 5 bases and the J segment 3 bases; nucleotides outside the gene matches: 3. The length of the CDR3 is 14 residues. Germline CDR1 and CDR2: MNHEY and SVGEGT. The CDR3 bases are TGTGCCAGCAGTCCCGGGACAGCTAATGAAAAACTGTTTTTT. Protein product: CASSPGTANEKLFF.